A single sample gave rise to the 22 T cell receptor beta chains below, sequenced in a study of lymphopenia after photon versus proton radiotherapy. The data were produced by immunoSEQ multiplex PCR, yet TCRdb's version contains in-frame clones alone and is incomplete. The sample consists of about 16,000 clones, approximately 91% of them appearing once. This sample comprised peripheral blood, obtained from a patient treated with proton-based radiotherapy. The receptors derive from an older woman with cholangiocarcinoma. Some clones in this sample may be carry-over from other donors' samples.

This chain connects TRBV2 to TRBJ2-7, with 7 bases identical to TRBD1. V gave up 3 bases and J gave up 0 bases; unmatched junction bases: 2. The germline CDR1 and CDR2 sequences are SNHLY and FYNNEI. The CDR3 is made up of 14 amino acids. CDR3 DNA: TGTGCCAGCAGTGACTGGGACAGCTCCTACGAGCAGTACTTC. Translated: CASSDWDSSYEQYF.

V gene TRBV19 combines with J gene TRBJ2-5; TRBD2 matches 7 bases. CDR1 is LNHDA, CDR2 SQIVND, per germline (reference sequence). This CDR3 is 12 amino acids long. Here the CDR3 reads CATSGGQETQYF. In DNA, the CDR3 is TGTGCTACTTCGGGAGGTCAAGAGACCCAGTACTTC. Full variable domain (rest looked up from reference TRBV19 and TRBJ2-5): DGGITQSPKYLFRKEGQNVTLSCEQNLNHDAMYWYRQDPGQGLRLIYYSQIVNDFQKGDIAEGYSVSREKKESFPLTVTSAQKNPTAFYLCATSGGQETQYFGPGTRLLVL.

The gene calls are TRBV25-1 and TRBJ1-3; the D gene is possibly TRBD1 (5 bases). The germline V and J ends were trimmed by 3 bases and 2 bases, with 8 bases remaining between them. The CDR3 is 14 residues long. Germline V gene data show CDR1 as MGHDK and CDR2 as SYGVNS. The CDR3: CASSDRGAGNTIYF. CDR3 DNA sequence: TGTGCCAGCAGTGATAGAGGGGCTGGAAACACCATATATTTT.

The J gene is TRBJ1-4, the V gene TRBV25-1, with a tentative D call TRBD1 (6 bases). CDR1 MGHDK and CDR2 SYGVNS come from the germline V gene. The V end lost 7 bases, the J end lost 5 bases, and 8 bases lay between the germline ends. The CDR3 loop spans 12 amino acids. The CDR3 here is CASNRGNEKLFF. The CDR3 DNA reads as TGTGCCAGCAATAGGGGGAATGAAAAACTGTTTTTT.

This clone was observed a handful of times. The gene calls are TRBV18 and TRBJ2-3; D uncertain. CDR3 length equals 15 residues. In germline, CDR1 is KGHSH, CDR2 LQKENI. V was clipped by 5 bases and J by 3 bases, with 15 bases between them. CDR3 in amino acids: CASSATLGSTDTQYF. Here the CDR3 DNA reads TGTGCCAGCTCAGCTACTTTGGGGTCGACAGATACGCAGTATTTT.

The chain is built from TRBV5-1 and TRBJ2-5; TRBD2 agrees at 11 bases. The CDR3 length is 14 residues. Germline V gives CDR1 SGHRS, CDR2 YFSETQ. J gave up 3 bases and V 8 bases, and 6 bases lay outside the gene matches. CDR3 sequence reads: CASFASGGKETQYF. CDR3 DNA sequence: TGCGCCAGTTTTGCTAGCGGGGGGAAAGAGACCCAGTACTTC.

The CDR3 nucleotides are TGTGCCATCAGTGAAACACAGAACACTGAAGCTTTCTTT. This encodes CAISETQNTEAFF. This rearrangement joins TRBV10-3 to TRBJ1-1, with no clear D. The CDR3 has 13 residues. The ends were cut back, 3 bases at V and 1 base at J, with 6 bases in the middle. Germline CDR1 and CDR2: ENHRY and SYGVKD.

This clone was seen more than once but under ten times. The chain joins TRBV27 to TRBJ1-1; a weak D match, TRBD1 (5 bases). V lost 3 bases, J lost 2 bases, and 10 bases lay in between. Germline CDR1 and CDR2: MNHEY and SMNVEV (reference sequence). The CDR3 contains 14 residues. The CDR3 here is CASSFLGDNTEAFF. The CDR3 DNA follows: TGTGCCAGCAGTTTTTTAGGGGACAACACTGAAGCTTTCTTT.

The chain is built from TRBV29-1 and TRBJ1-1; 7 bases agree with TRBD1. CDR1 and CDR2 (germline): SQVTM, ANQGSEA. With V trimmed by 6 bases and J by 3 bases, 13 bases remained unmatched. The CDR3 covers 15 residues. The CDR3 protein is CSVSGTSRGDTEAFF. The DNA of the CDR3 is TGCAGCGTCAGCGGGACTTCCAGGGGGGACACTGAAGCTTTCTTT.

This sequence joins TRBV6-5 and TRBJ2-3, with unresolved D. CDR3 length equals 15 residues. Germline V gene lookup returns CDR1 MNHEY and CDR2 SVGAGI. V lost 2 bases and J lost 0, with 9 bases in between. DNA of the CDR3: TGTGCCAGCAGTTACACCACTGGTAGCACAGATACGCAGTATTTT. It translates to CASSYTTGSTDTQYF.

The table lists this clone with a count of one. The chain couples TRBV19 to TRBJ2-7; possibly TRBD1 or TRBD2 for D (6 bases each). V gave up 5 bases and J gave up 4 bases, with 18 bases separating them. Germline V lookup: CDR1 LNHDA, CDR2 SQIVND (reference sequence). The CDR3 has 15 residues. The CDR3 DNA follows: TGTGCCAGTAGTGGGGGAAACGGGGGCAGTTACGAGCAGTACTTC. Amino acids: CASSGGNGGSYEQYF. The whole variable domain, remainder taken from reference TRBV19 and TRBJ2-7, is DGGITQSPKYLFRKEGQNVTLSCEQNLNHDAMYWYRQDPGQGLRLIYYSQIVNDFQKGDIAEGYSVSREKKESFPLTVTSAQKNPTAFYLCASSGGNGGSYEQYFGPGTRLTVT.

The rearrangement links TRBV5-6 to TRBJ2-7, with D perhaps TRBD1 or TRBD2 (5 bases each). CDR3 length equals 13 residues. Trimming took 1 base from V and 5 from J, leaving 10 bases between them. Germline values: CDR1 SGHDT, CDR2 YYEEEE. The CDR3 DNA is TGTGCCAGCAGCTTGCCAGGGAGCAACGAGCAGTACTTC. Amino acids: CASSLPGSNEQYF.

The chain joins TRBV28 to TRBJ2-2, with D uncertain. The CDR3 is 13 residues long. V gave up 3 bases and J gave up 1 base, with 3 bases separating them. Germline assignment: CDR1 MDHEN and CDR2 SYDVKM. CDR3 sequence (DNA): TGTGCCAGCAGTTTGCTGAACACCGGGGAGCTGTTTTTT. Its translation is CASSLLNTGELFF.

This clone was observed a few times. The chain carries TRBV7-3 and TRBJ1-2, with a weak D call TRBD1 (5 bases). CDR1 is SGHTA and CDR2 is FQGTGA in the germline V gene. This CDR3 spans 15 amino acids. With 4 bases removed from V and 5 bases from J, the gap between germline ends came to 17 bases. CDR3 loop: CASSSGLPGPYGYTF. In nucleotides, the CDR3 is TGTGCCAGCAGCTCGGGACTTCCGGGCCCGTATGGCTACACCTTC.

CDR3: CASSAGLAGTRGADTQYF. The CDR3 DNA sequence: TGTGCCAGCAGTGCGGGACTAGCGGGCACCCGAGGGGCAGATACGCAGTATTTT. The chain is built from TRBV2 and TRBJ2-3; 12 bases match TRBD2. V was clipped by 4 bases and J by 4 bases; unmatched bases: 12. This CDR3 is built from 18 residues. Germline CDR1 and CDR2: SNHLY and FYNNEI.

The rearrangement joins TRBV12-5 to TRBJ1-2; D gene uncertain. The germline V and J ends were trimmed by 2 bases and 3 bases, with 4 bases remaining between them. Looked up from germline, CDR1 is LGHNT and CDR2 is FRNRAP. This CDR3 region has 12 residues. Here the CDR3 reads CASGLTHYGYTF. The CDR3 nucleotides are TGTGCTAGTGGTTTGACCCACTATGGCTACACCTTC.

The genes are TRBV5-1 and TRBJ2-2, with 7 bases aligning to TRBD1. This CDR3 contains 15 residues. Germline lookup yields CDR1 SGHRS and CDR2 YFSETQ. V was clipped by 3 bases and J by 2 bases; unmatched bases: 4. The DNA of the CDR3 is TGCGCCAGCAGCTGGACAGGACTCAACACCGGGGAGCTGTTTTTT. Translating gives CASSWTGLNTGELFF.

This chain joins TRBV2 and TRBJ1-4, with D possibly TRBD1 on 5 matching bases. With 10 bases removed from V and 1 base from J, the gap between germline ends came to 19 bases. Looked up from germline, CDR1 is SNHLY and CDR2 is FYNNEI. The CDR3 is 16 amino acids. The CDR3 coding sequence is TGTGCCAAAAGGGGCGGACCAAGTGGAACTAATGAAAAACTGTTTTTT. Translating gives CAKRGGPSGTNEKLFF. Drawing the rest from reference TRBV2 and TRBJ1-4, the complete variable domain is EPEVTQTPSHQVTQMGQEVILRCVPISNHLYFYWYRQILGQKVEFLVSFYNNEISEKSEIFDDQFSVERPDGSNFTLKIRSTKLEDSAMYFCAKRGGPSGTNEKLFFGSGTQLSVL.

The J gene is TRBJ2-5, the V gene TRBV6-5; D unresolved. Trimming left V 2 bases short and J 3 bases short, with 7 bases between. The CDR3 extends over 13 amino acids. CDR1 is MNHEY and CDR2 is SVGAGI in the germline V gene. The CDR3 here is CASSYRLEETQYF. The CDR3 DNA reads TGTGCCAGCAGTTACCGTCTCGAAGAGACCCAGTACTTC.

The CDR3 is CASSQGSGDEQYF. The CDR3 DNA is TGCGCCAGCAGCCAAGGGAGCGGTGACGAGCAGTACTTC. The rearrangement links TRBV4-1 to TRBJ2-7; the D gene is possibly TRBD2 (5 bases). V lost 1 base and J 5 bases, leaving 9 bases between the germline ends. Germline CDR1 is MGHRA and CDR2 is YSYEKL. This CDR3 is built from 13 residues.

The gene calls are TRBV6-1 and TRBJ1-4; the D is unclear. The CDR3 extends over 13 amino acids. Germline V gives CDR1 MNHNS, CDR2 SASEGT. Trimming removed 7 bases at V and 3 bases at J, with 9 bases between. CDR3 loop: CASKLGPNEKLFF. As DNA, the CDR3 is TGTGCCAGCAAATTAGGACCTAATGAAAAACTGTTTTTT.

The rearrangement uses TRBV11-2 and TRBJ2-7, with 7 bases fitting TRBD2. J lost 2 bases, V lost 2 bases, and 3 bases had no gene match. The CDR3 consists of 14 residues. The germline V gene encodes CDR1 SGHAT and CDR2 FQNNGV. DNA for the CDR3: TGTGCCAGCAGCTTATCCGGGGGGACCTACGAGCAGTACTTC. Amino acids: CASSLSGGTYEQYF.